This TCR beta chain was identified in a study of T cells in Graves' hyperthyroidism and ophthalmopathy. There were TCR beta CDR3 regions amplified from RNA transcripts. Carried out on the TCR CDR3, a first-round RT-PCR used the HTBI primer set. Using its own MiXCR run on the multiplex PCR reads, TCRdb lists one record per CDR3 protein. The sample yields about 520,000 distinct CDR3 sequences, roughly 20% seen once. The CDR3 has 16 residues. Losses at the gene ends were 5 bases for V and 1 base for J; bases not matched to a gene: 4. The clonotype was recovered from a man between 18 and 29 years old with Graves' hyperthyroidism. The V and J genes are TRBV12-3 or TRBV12-4 and TRBJ2-5; TRBD2 agrees at 13 bases. What was sequenced was blood. The CDR3 DNA sequence: TGTGCCAGCAGTCCTTGGACTAGCGGGGGCCAAGAGACCCAGTACTTC. This sequence encodes CASSPWTSGGQETQYF.